The clone carrying this T cell receptor beta chain was seen a handful of times. Its target is not known. From RNA transcripts, TCR beta CDR3 regions were amplified. First-round RT-PCR of the TCR CDR3 relied on the HTBI primer set. A single record per CDR3 protein comes from TCRdb applying MiXCR to the multiplex PCR reads. This sample has 600,000 to 650,000 distinct CDR3 sequences; 20% to 25% occur once, and the top ten carry approximately 30%. This entry belongs to a study of T cells in Graves' hyperthyroidism and ophthalmopathy. Germline trimming cut 3 bases from V and 10 bases from J; bases unmatched to any gene: 10. CDR1 is SGHRS, CDR2 YFSETQ, per germline. There are 15 residues in the CDR3. Study findings and constraints: Among thyroid clonotypes expanded above 0.001, most also appeared in blood.

Source material: blood. V usage is TRBV5-1 and J usage is TRBJ1-6; TRBD1 matches 7 bases. This TCR came from a man younger than 45 with Graves' ophthalmopathy. The CDR3 is CASSWGQGDGSPLHF. The CDR3, as DNA: TGCGCCAGCAGCTGGGGCCAGGGGGACGGATCACCCCTCCACTTT.